The clone carrying this T cell receptor beta chain was picked up many times. The antigen is not known. There were TCR beta CDR3 regions amplified from RNA transcripts. With the HTBI primer set, the TCR CDR3 went through a first round of RT-PCR. A single record per CDR3 protein comes from TCRdb applying MiXCR to the multiplex PCR reads. The data show approximately 500,000 distinct CDR3 sequences, just over 45% seen once. The entry originates in a study of T cells in Graves' hyperthyroidism and ophthalmopathy. The CDR3 consists of 14 residues. Study-wide results and limits: Before onset, by a median of around six months, the model predicted ophthalmopathy. Blood samples included most of the expanded thyroid clonotypes exceeding 0.001.

The study excluded patients with uncontrolled infection, other autoimmune disease, pregnancy or lactation. Sample: peripheral blood or thyroid tissue (not recorded which). The chain is built from TRBV3-2 and TRBJ1-1. TRBV3-2 is listed as a pseudogene. The TCR comes from a woman aged 18 to 35 with Graves' hyperthyroidism. The CDR3 is CASSPDQENTEAFF. CDR3 coding DNA: TGTGCCAGCAGCCCCGATCAGGAAAACACTGAAGCTTTCTTT.